The table lists the clone carrying this TCR beta chain with a count of one. The sample comes from a study of blood T cell repertoires in COVID-19. Background on the study: Material from acute and convalescent COVID-19 was sourced from the United States, Italy and Spain. In each case, the material was cDNA or gDNA derived from T cells, B-cell-depleted T cells, or PBMCs.

Per the study methods: The assay estimated nucleated cells by amplifying reference gene primers. The repertoire was sequenced with immunoSEQ multiplex PCR; TCRdb's copy has only in-frame clones and lacks some. From that table come the V and J calls and clone size; the DNA was used to work out D and trimming. This table has hundreds of thousands of clones, about 83% appearing once. Germline CDR1 and CDR2: MNHNY and SVGAGI (reference sequence). This CDR3 comprises 14 residues. Trimming took 2 bases from V and 0 from J; bases not matched to a gene: 1. Sequencing was done on a sample of peripheral blood. The chain recombines TRBV6-6 with TRBJ2-7; TRBD1 matches at 7 bases. The TCR comes from a woman aged 45-60 years who had recovered from COVID-19. The CDR3 DNA reads TGTGCCAGCAGTTACGGGACAGCCTCCTACGAGCAGTACTTC. As protein: CASSYGTASYEQYF.